This T cell receptor beta chain was captured by sequencing in a study of cytomegalovirus exposure and HLA in healthy donors. Study-wide background: In an early release, HLA-typed donors contributed about 79 million unique TCR sequences. Study results and limitations: Cytomegalovirus association was assigned to more than 150 TCR beta chains.

The PCR employed 60 Vbeta primers together with 13 Jbeta primers. The assay was immunoSEQ multiplex PCR, and TCRdb's table has in-frame clones only and misses some. The repertoire consists of roughly 190,000 clones, with 80% occurring once and the leading ten covering 1.1%. Remarks on this clone: Its antigen remains unknown.

This CDR3 is built from 14 residues. Germline trimming cut 5 bases from V and 1 base from J; bases unmatched to any gene: 2. CDR1 LNHDA and CDR2 SQIVND come from the germline V gene (reference sequence). Source material: PBMCs. The sequence was collected from a middle-aged woman in good health and CMV-seronegative. The genes are TRBV19 and TRBJ1-1, with 9 bases matching TRBD1. DNA of the CDR3: TGTGCCAGTAGTCCGGGACAGGGGAACACTGAAGCTTTCTTT. Translating gives CASSPGQGNTEAFF.